The 16 T cell receptor beta chains presented below share a single source sample, sequenced in a study of shared clonotypes between healthy human individuals (dated by TCRdb to 2018 to 2020). The library was prepared using the immunoSEQ multiplex PCR assay. TCRdb provides this immuneACCESS table in a form limited to in-frame rearrangements. Some clones are lacking; in checked studies, under half of them reflect an unresolved V gene, and why the rest are absent is not known. Across this sample there are over a million clones, with about 75% seen only once. The ten largest clonotypes hold about 1.5% of the sample. Sequencing input: memory CD4+ T cells sorted from blood. Read against the paper, the sample's cell subset or site label means: CD45RA-negative fraction. All receptors derive from a man between 18 and 35 years old in good health.

The V gene is TRBV5-6, the J gene TRBJ1-5, with D possibly being TRBD1 (5 bases). Germline CDR1 is SGHDT and CDR2 is YYEEEE. V was shortened by 0 bases and J by 0 bases, with 7 bases between the two germline ends. The CDR3 runs 15 residues. The CDR3 spells CASSLGGHSNQPQHF. The DNA of the CDR3 is TGTGCCAGCAGCTTGGGAGGACATAGCAATCAGCCCCAGCATTTT.

A note on this clone: Other DNA sequences in the same sample also yield this CDR3. V usage is TRBV7-9 and J usage is TRBJ2-1; D uncertain. Germline V gene lookup returns CDR1 SEHNR and CDR2 FQNEAQ (reference sequence). The CDR3 runs to 12 residues. V lost 1 base, J lost 7 bases, and 5 bases lay in between. The CDR3 nucleotides read TGTGCCAGCAGCTTAGGTGTGAATGAGCAGTTCTTC. Translation gives CASSLGVNEQFF.

This chain connects TRBV18 to TRBJ2-7; 7 bases are shared with TRBD2. Germline V gene sequence: CDR1 KGHSH, CDR2 LQKENI. Trimming took 6 bases from V and 0 from J; bases not matched to a gene: 8. This CDR3 region has 15 residues. The CDR3: CASSPLAESSYEQYF. The CDR3 nucleotides read TGTGCCAGCTCGCCTCTAGCGGAGAGCTCCTACGAGCAGTACTTC.

This rearrangement joins TRBV6-1 to TRBJ2-7, with 7 bases matching TRBD1. V dropped 2 bases and J dropped 5; count of bases not matched to a gene: 6. Per the germline V gene, CDR1 is MNHNS and CDR2 is SASEGT. The CDR3 sequence is 14 residues long. The CDR3 protein is CASSEIRGLNEQYF. In nucleotides, the CDR3 is TGTGCCAGCAGTGAAATAAGGGGGCTAAACGAGCAGTACTTC.

This clone was seen only once. The V gene is TRBV6-6, the J gene TRBJ2-2; no clear D gene. The V end was cut by 6 bases, the J end by 1 base, with 6 bases between. This CDR3 has 13 amino acids. Germline V gives CDR1 MNHNY, CDR2 SVGAGI (reference sequence). CDR3 amino acids: CASRDGNTGELFF. CDR3 DNA: TGTGCCAGCAGGGATGGGAACACCGGGGAGCTGTTTTTT.

The genes are TRBV9 and TRBJ2-2; the match to TRBD2 covers 7 bases. Per germline, CDR1 SGDLS and CDR2 YYNGEE. The V and J ends lost 2 bases and 1 base, in that order; junction bases with no gene match: 5. The CDR3 loop spans 16 amino acids. The DNA for the CDR3 is TGTGCCAGCAGCGTCACCGGGACTAAGAACACCGGGGAGCTGTTTTTT. Translated: CASSVTGTKNTGELFF.

V is TRBV29-1 and J is TRBJ2-2; 7 nucleotides match TRBD2. The CDR3 totals 16 residues. The germline CDR1 and CDR2 sequences are SQVTM and ANQGSEA. The trim removed 0 bases at V and 4 bases at J, leaving 8 bases unmatched. CDR3 sequence reads: CSVEDRAERGTGELFF. The CDR3 DNA reads TGCAGCGTTGAAGATAGGGCCGAGCGGGGCACCGGGGAGCTGTTTTTT.

Comments on this clone: At one boundary the junction diverges from the germline segment, which might be a read error. The chain employs TRBV7-7 and TRBJ2-3; D is undetermined. Per germline, CDR1 SSHAT and CDR2 FNYEAQ (reference sequence). The CDR3 runs 15 residues. CDR3 residues: CASSLVPTSTDTQYF. The DNA of the CDR3 is TGTGCTAGCAGCTTAGTACCCACTAGCACAGATACGCAGTATTTT.

This clone appeared a few times. CDR3 amino acids: CASSQEAGRGTDTQYF. The CDR3 region has the DNA TGCGCCAGCAGCCAAGAGGCTGGGCGGGGCACAGATACGCAGTATTTT. The rearrangement uses TRBV4-1 and TRBJ2-3; possibly TRBD2 for D (5 bases). The CDR3 is made up of 16 amino acids. Germline lookup yields CDR1 MGHRA and CDR2 YSYEKL. Deletions cut 0 bases from V and 1 base from J, with 11 bases between.

The V call is TRBV15, the J call TRBJ2-1, with TRBD2 matching over 7 bases. CDR1 is LNHNV and CDR2 is YYDKDF in the germline V gene (reference sequence). This CDR3 spans 12 amino acids. V lost 4 bases to trimming and J lost 13 bases; unmatched junction nucleotides: 7. The CDR3 DNA reads as TGTGCCACCAGCATCACTAGCGTGGGCCAGTTCTTC. Translated, it gives CATSITSVGQFF.

The chain combines TRBV7-2 with TRBJ2-7; unclear D gene. Germline V gives CDR1 SGHTA, CDR2 FQGNSA. Trimming pared 5 bases from V and 2 bases from J, leaving 13 bases between. The length of the CDR3 is 14 residues. DNA of the CDR3: TGTGCCAGCAGCCGCCGGGCTAGTACCTACGAGCAGTACTTC. Residues: CASSRRASTYEQYF.

The V and J genes are TRBV6-4 and TRBJ2-5, with 10 bases identical to TRBD1. V shed 5 bases and J 4 bases; nucleotides not matched to a gene: 1. Per the germline V gene, CDR1 is MRHNA and CDR2 is SNTAGT. The CDR3 runs 13 residues. CDR3 amino acids: CASSRTGGETQYF. The CDR3 region has the DNA TGTGCCAGCAGTCGGACAGGGGGAGAGACCCAGTACTTC.

This clone appeared a few times. Other nucleotide sequences in the sample specify the same CDR3. The chain joins TRBV9 to TRBJ1-5; unclear D gene. V was clipped by 0 bases and J by 2 bases, with 6 bases between them. The CDR3 is 14 residues long. Germline V gives CDR1 SGDLS, CDR2 YYNGEE. CDR3 protein: CASSVDPGNQPQHF. The CDR3 DNA reads TGTGCCAGCAGCGTAGACCCAGGCAATCAGCCCCAGCATTTT.

The genes are TRBV5-1 and TRBJ1-4; 9 bases align to TRBD1. Losses at the gene ends were 5 bases for V and 1 base for J; bases not matched to a gene: 3. This CDR3 region has 15 residues. Germline-derived CDR1 and CDR2 are SGHRS and YFSETQ. The CDR3 DNA is TGCGCCAGCAGTCCGGACAGGGGAACTAATGAAAAACTGTTTTTT. As protein: CASSPDRGTNEKLFF.

This chain's CDR3 is CASSLGRGAETQYF. CDR3 DNA sequence: TGTGCCAGCAGCTTGGGGCGGGGGGCTGAGACCCAGTACTTC. The chain joins TRBV7-2 to TRBJ2-5; 8 nucleotides agree with TRBD2. The CDR3 runs 14 residues. J was trimmed by 5 bases and V by 3 bases; bases with no gene match: 5. Germline CDR1 and CDR2: SGHTA and FQGNSA.

The gene calls are TRBV5-1 and TRBJ2-3, with 12 bases aligning to TRBD2. Germline CDR1 SGHRS, CDR2 YFSETQ. CDR3 length: 17 amino acids. Trimming at V came to 0 bases and at J to 4 bases, leaving 6 bases not matched to a gene. The CDR3 sequence is CASSLEPSGGASDTQYF. CDR3 nucleotides: TGCGCCAGCAGCTTGGAGCCTAGCGGGGGGGCATCAGATACGCAGTATTTT.